The 8 T cell receptor beta chains reported below all come from one sample, sequenced in a study of CD8 T cells in Susac syndrome. RNA was extracted with the RNeasy kit, and a quantity of about 0.45 to 1 ug was reverse transcribed using random hexamers. TCRdb independently ran MiXCR on the immunoSEQ multiplex PCR reads; one entry per CDR3 protein. The sample holds about 200,000 distinct CDR3 sequences, about 90% seen once. Sequences were obtained from CD8+ T cells from PBMCs. These receptors were obtained from a human donor with multiple sclerosis.

The gene calls are TRBV7-9 and TRBJ1-2; TRBD1 matches at 7 bases. V trimming: 0 bases; J trimming: 9 bases; junction bases outside the gene matches: 4. There are 13 residues in the CDR3. Germline V gene data show CDR1 as SEHNR and CDR2 as FQNEAQ (reference sequence). The CDR3, as DNA: TGTGCCAGCAGCTTAGCTGACAGGGTGCGCTACACCTTC. It is translated as CASSLADRVRYTF.

V usage is TRBV10-3 and J usage is TRBJ2-1, with D unclear. The CDR3 consists of 14 residues. Germline lookup yields CDR1 ENHRY and CDR2 SYGVKD. Deletions cut 8 bases from V and 5 bases from J, with 16 bases between. Here the CDR3 reads CAIGPIGGNNEQFF. The CDR3, as DNA: TGTGCCATCGGTCCCATAGGCGGTAACAATGAGCAGTTCTTC.

The V call is TRBV7-9, the J call TRBJ2-7; either TRBD1 or TRBD2 may supply D (6 bases each). Germline V gene sequence: CDR1 SEHNR, CDR2 FQNEAQ (reference sequence). The CDR3 totals 15 residues. Trimming shortened V by 4 bases and J by 3 bases, and 16 bases separated the two germline ends. CDR3 residues: CASSSSLGGLYEQYF. CDR3 bases: TGTGCCAGCAGCTCCAGCTTGGGGGGCCTCTACGAGCAGTACTTC.

J is TRBJ1-1 and V is TRBV20-1; 10 nucleotides line up with TRBD1. Trimming cost V 1 base and J 0 bases; bases outside gene matches: 11. The CDR3 is 18 residues long. Germline CDR1 DFQATT, CDR2 SNEGSKA (reference sequence). The CDR3 coding sequence is TGCAGTGCTAGAGGGAGGGCATTGGGGACAGGGGTGAACACTGAAGCTTTCTTT. This codes for CSARGRALGTGVNTEAFF.

The chain employs TRBV27 and TRBJ1-1, with 10 bases lining up with TRBD1. The ends lost 0 bases at V and 4 bases at J; junction bases unmatched: 2. The germline V gene encodes CDR1 MNHEY and CDR2 SMNVEV (reference sequence). The CDR3 extends over 15 amino acids. CDR3 loop: CASSLSGTGATEAFF. CDR3 bases: TGTGCCAGCAGTTTATCCGGGACAGGGGCCACTGAAGCTTTCTTT.

V is TRBV19 and J is TRBJ2-6; D not resolved. The CDR3 sequence is 14 residues long. The germline V and J ends were trimmed by 3 bases and 0 bases, with 3 bases remaining between them. Per the germline V gene, CDR1 is LNHDA and CDR2 is SQIVND (reference sequence). For the CDR3, the DNA is TGTGCCAGTAGTATCGGCTCTGGGGCCAACGTCCTGACTTTC. Translated: CASSIGSGANVLTF.

The rearrangement uses TRBV4-1 and TRBJ2-2; 7 bases map to TRBD1. The trim removed 4 bases at V and 7 bases at J, leaving 12 bases unmatched. The length of the CDR3 is 16 residues. Germline values: CDR1 MGHRA, CDR2 YSYEKL. CDR3 sequence: CASSPDRATRGGELFF. In nucleotides, the CDR3 is TGCGCCAGCAGCCCTGACAGGGCCACTAGAGGCGGGGAGCTGTTTTTT.

CDR3 loop: CASSQDTGKGLGYTF. CDR3 DNA sequence: TGCGCCAGCAGCCAAGATACGGGGAAGGGGCTTGGCTACACCTTC. The V call is TRBV4-1, the J call TRBJ1-2; D is perhaps TRBD1 (5 bases). V lost 0 bases, J lost 7 bases, and 15 bases lay in between. The CDR3 extends over 15 amino acids. The germline CDR1 and CDR2 sequences are MGHRA and YSYEKL.